This T cell receptor (beta chain) appears in the sequencing data of a study of T cells after yellow fever vaccination. At the level of the study: SMART-Seq v4 Ultra Low Input handled preparation of low-cell-number fractions. The study, taken as a whole, reports: The presence of abundant clonotypes contaminating from the bulk population was possible in FACS-sorted repertoires.

The CDR3 totals 13 residues. Germline V gene sequence: CDR1 LNHDA, CDR2 SQIVND (reference sequence). The V segment lost 3 bases and the J segment 9 bases; nucleotides outside the gene matches: 4. Concerning this clonotype: Its matching antigen is unknown.

From the 5' RACE reads, TCRdb called clonotypes with MiXCR, one entry per CDR3 protein. The repertoire has 450,000 to 550,000 distinct CDR3 sequences, 20% to 25% of them found once; the top ten carry 15% to 20%. The sample was PBMCs, taken roughly 23 days after the first yellow fever vaccination. The chain has TRBV19 and TRBJ1-1; 10 bases match TRBD1. The receptor was isolated from a man aged 18 to 29 who received the YFV17D yellow fever vaccine. CDR3 coding DNA: TGTGCCAGTAGTATCGACAGGGGGCGGAAAGCTTTCTTT. Its translation is CASSIDRGRKAFF.